This TCR beta chain was captured by sequencing in a study of T-cell memory formation after mild COVID-19. General study findings and limits: Certain responding clones were present in pre-infection memory, suggesting participation of cross-reactive memory. Chiefly within CM and EM were the contracting CD4+ clones; CD8+ ones were within EMRA. Clones contracting across day 15 to 85 had a balanced CD4/CD8 profile; later expanding clones leaned CD4+.

In the case of this clonotype: Antigen unknown.

TCRdb called the 5' RACE reads again in MiXCR, with one record for every CDR3 protein. Of around 200,000 distinct CDR3 sequences listed, around 26% are singletons. V was shortened by 4 bases and J by 3 bases, with 7 bases between the two germline ends. The CDR3 extends over 12 amino acids. Germline assignment: CDR1 SGDLS and CDR2 YYNGEE. The clonotype originates from an adult woman who had mild COVID-19 (a few samples of this study predate the infection). Cell type and time point are not known. Sequencing used PBMCs or a T cell subset sorted from them (not recorded which). The chain joins TRBV9 to TRBJ1-2; no firm D call. The CDR3 region has the DNA TGTGCCAGCAGCCCCGACGACTATGGCTACACCTTC. Translation: CASSPDDYGYTF. The entire variable domain, with the rest obtained from reference TRBV9 and TRBJ1-2, is as follows: DSGVTQTPKHLITATGQRVTLRCSPRSGDLSVYWYQQSLDQGLQFLIQYYNGEERAKGNILERFSAQQFPDLHSELNLSSLELGDSALYFCASSPDDYGYTFGSGTRLTVV.